This T cell receptor beta chain appears in the sequencing data of a study of T cells in Graves' hyperthyroidism and ophthalmopathy. There were TCR beta CDR3 regions amplified from RNA transcripts. With the HTBI primer set, the TCR CDR3 went through a first round of RT-PCR. TCRdb reprocessed the multiplex PCR reads via MiXCR and lists one record per CDR3 protein. The data contain approximately 330,000 distinct CDR3 sequences, around 13% of them seen just once; the ten biggest clones take up roughly 35%. This clonotype was observed at least ten times. CDR3 length: 13 residues. CDR1 and CDR2 from the germline V gene are SQVTM and ANQGSEA. The V segment lost 7 bases and the J segment 7 bases; nucleotides outside the gene matches: 7.

The sample consisted of blood. This TCR was sampled from a woman aged 40 to 49 with Graves' ophthalmopathy. The chain combines TRBV29-1 with TRBJ2-5; 12 bases fit TRBD2. The CDR3 nucleotides read TGCAGCGCCCCACTAGCGGGGGGAGCGACCCAGTACTTC. It encodes CSAPLAGGATQYF.